This T cell receptor (beta chain) is drawn from a study of T cell changes during pregnancy in multiple sclerosis. Profiling relied on immunoSEQ multiplex PCR, and the TCRdb table lists in-frame clones only, not all of them. This sample has 70,000 to 100,000 clones, with 80% to 95% found just once. Germline V gives CDR1 LNHDA, CDR2 SQIVND (reference sequence). With 3 bases removed from V and 4 bases from J, the gap between germline ends came to 16 bases. CDR3 size: 16 residues. The V call is TRBV19, the J call TRBJ1-5, with D possibly being TRBD1 (5 bases). This TCR came from a female donor with multiple sclerosis, enrolled in a pregnancy study. Sequenced material: peripheral blood, taken in the first trimester of pregnancy. The CDR3 sequence: CASSIIRVSKNQPQHF. CDR3 DNA sequence: TGTGCCAGTAGTATTATCAGGGTCTCTAAGAATCAGCCCCAGCATTTT.